The rows below give T cell receptor beta chains drawn from one sample of a study of T cell responses to AZD1222 COVID-19 vaccine. Assay: immunoSEQ multiplex PCR; the TCRdb copy retains only in-frame clones and omits some. The table has 100,000 to 150,000 clones, about 94% seen once. The specimen was peripheral blood, collected on day 0 of AZD1222 vaccination. These receptors were taken from an adult in good health. CDR3s leave out the opening cysteine and the closing phenylalanine or tryptophan. Fields, in order: CDR3 protein, V gene.

ASSISLGTGLYGYT | TRBV19
ASSIKLEGGQQY | TRBV19
ASSFHGYGYT | TRBV28
ATSRGETGNQPQH | TRBV15
ASSFELHNTEAF | TRBV5-5
ASSPGQAGQETQY | TRBV18
SVEGGRTGTDTQY | TRBV29-1
ASITGALNTEAF | TRBV28
ASRGDSFYEQY | TRBV12-3/TRBV12-4
ASSQGPIYGPYNEQF | TRBV4-1
ASSLGGAEGYT | TRBV7-9
ASSDPRGKVYEQY | TRBV25-1
ASSYSATGFDIGAF | TRBV6-5
ASRNPGEGDGNTIY | TRBV28
ASSYVLQVGVDTQY | TRBV6-2/TRBV6-3
ASKRSEDTEAF | TRBV5-1
ASSLERGSTDTQY | TRBV5-1
ASSHLDRGSGYT | TRBV3-1/TRBV3-2
ASSLGAPGSYNEQF | TRBV7-2